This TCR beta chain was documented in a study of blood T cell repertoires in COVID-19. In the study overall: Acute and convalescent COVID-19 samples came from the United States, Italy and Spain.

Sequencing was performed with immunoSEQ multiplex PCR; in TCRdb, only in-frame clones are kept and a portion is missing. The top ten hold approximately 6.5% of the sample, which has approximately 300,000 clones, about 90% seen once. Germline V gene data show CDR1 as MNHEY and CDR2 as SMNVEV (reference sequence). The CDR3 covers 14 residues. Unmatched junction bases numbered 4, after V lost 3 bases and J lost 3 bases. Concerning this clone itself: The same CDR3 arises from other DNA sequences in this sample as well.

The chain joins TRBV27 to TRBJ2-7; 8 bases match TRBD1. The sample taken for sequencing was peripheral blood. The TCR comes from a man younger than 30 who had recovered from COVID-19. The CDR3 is CASSLTGENYEQYF. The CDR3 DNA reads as TGTGCCAGCAGTTTGACAGGGGAGAACTACGAGCAGTACTTC.